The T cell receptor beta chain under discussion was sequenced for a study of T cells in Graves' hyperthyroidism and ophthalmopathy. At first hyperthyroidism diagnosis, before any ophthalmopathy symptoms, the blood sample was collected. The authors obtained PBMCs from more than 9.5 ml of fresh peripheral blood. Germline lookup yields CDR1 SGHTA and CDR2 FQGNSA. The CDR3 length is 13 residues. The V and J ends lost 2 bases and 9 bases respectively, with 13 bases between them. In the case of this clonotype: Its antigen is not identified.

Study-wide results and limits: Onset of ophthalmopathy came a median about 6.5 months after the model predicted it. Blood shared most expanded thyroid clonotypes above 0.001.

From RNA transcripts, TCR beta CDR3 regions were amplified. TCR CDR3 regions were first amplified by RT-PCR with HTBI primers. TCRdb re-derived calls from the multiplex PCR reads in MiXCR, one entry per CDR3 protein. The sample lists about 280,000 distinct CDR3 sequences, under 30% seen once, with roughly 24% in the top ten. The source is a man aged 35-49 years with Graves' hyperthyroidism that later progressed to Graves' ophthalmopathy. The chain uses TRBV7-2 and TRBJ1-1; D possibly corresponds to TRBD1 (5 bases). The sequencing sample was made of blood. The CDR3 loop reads CASSLLSAGQAFF. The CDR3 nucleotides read TGTGCCAGCAGCTTATTGTCTGCAGGGCAAGCTTTCTTT.